The T cell receptor (beta chain) described here comes from a study of shared clonotypes between healthy human individuals. Whole-study results and caveats: It was expected that sequencing depth would affect clonotype sharing among donors. Non-shared clonotypes had lower generation probabilities than clonotypes shared by all four sorted-subset donors.

The investigators split CD4+ cells into a CD45RA+ naive subset and a CD45RA-negative memory subset. The CDR3 is 16 residues long. The J segment lost 4 bases and the V segment lost 6 bases, leaving 7 bases of the junction unmatched. Germline CDR1 and CDR2: SNHLY and FYNNEI. About this clone itself: Antigen unknown.

When replicate PCRs were run on sorted subsets, they used 200 ng DNA, roughly 30,000 T cell genomes. The data were produced by immunoSEQ multiplex PCR, yet TCRdb's version contains in-frame clones alone and is incomplete. The profile shows 1.4 million to 1.5 million clones, roughly 96% of them singletons. V is TRBV2 and J is TRBJ2-5; 14 bases match TRBD2. The clonotype was recovered from a man aged 25 to 45 in good health. Sequenced material: naive CD4+ T cells sorted from blood. The subset is: CD45RA+ positively selected. CDR3 loop: CASRAGTSGSRETQYF. Here the CDR3 DNA reads TGTGCCAGCAGAGCCGGGACTAGCGGGAGTAGAGAGACCCAGTACTTC.